The rows below give T cell receptor beta chains drawn from one sample of a study of molecular identifiers for immune sequencing clone quantification. TCRdb itself ran the PCR reads through MiXCR, one entry per CDR3 protein. The data contain roughly 630,000 distinct CDR3 sequences, roughly 23% of them singletons. The sequenced sample consisted of naive CD8+ T cells from blood, with Jurkat cell RNA spiked in. Receptors originate from a human donor in good health. Some libraries in this study had Jurkat cell RNA spiked in. Both conserved end residues are part of each CDR3.

>TRBV30|TRBJ2-7
CAWSVMPGASYEQYF
>TRBV12-3/TRBV12-4|TRBJ2-2
CASRMGGADTGELFF
>TRBV19|TRBJ1-5
CASSIGARAVQPQHF
>TRBV19|TRBJ2-1
CASSQTGPSYNEQFF
>TRBV27|TRBJ2-7
CASSPGLARHEQYF
>TRBV7-2|TRBJ1-3
CASSLGISSGDTVYF
>TRBV4-3|TRBJ1-1
CASSQGSAGREYTEAFF
>TRBV19|TRBJ1-1
CASTPQGANTEAFF
>TRBV27|TRBJ2-7
CASSPQTGVEFYEQYF
>TRBV2|TRBJ2-7
CASAPKPGGLAGSSAPYF
>TRBV28|TRBJ1-2
CASSFRSNYGNTF
>TRBV27|TRBJ1-4
CASSSRGYNEKLFF
>TRBV5-4|TRBJ2-7
CASSPRGESYEQYF
>TRBV9|TRBJ1-3
CASSPRLTVYPTDTIYF
>TRBV6-1|TRBJ2-7
CASSEYWAVYEQYF
>TRBV27|TRBJ2-7
CASSATGFEEQHF
>TRBV7-9|TRBJ2-1
CASSLAQGAHNEQFF